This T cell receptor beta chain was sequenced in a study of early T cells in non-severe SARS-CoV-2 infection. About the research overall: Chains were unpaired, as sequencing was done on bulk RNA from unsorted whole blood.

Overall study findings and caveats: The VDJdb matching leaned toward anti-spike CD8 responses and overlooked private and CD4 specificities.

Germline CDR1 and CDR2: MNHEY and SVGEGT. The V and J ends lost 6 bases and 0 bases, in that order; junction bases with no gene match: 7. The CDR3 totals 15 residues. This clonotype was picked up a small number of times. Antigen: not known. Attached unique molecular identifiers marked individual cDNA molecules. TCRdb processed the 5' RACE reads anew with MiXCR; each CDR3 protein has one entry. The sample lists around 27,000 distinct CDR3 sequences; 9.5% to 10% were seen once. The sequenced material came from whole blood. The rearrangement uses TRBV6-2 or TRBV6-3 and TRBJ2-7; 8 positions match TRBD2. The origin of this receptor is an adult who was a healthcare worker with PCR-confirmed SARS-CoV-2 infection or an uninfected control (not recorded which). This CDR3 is CASRQAGAFSYEQYF. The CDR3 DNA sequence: TGTGCCAGCAGACAAGCGGGGGCCTTCTCCTACGAGCAGTACTTC.